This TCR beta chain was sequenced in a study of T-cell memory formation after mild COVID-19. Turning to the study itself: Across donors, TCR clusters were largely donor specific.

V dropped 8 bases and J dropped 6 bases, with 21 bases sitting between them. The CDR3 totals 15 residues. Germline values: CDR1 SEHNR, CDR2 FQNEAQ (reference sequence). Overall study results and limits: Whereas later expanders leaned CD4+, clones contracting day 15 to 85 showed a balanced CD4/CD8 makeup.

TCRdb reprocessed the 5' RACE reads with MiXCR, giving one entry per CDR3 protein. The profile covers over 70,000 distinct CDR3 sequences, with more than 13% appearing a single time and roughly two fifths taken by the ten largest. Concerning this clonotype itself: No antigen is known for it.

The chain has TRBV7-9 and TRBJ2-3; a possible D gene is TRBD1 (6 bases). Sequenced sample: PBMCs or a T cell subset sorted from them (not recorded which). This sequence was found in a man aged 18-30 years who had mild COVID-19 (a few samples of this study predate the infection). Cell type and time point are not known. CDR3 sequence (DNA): TGTGCCAGCGGTAAGACCGACAAGGGGGTGGATACGCAGTATTTT. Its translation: CASGKTDKGVDTQYF.